This T cell receptor (beta chain) is from a study of cytomegalovirus exposure and HLA in healthy donors. Study-level findings and limits: The records held CMV serostatus as the only immune exposure information. In a later analysis, a missense DCLRE1C variant was linked to TCR beta V- and J-gene trimming.

Germline V CDR1 and CDR2: MDHEN, SYDVKM. This CDR3 region has 14 residues. With 6 bases clipped from V and 5 bases from J, the junction kept 6 bases outside the gene matches. Primers included in the PCR were 60 Vbeta and 13 Jbeta primers. Libraries were prepared by immunoSEQ multiplex PCR; TCRdb keeps only in-frame clonotypes and omits some of them. The ten most abundant clones cover 1.3% to 1.5% of a sample with around 76,000 clones. As for this clone: Its antigen remains unknown.

The receptor was isolated from a woman aged 55-69 years in good health and CMV-seronegative. The V gene is TRBV28, the J gene TRBJ2-1; 8 bases align to TRBD1. Source material: PBMCs. The CDR3: CASSIGQGNNEQFF. The CDR3 coding sequence is TGTGCCAGCAGCATCGGACAGGGCAACAATGAGCAGTTCTTC.